This T cell receptor (beta chain) was retrieved from a study of CD8 T cells in ankylosing spondylitis (dated by TCRdb to 2016 to 2017). Regarding the complete study: To find TCR variants linked to disease, the study profiled T cell receptor beta repertoires in ankylosing spondylitis patients and healthy donors. The whole study cohort included 95 to 130 healthy donors and 20 to 25 ankylosing spondylitis patients. Peripheral blood samples were taken, and synovial fluid was additionally collected from ankylosing spondylitis patients.

Overall study results and their limits: A TCR beta motif made up of roughly eight highly homologous amino acid variants appeared to be characteristic of blood from ankylosing spondylitis patients. In peripheral blood, the disease-linked clones were found at relatively low frequencies and had a CD8+ phenotype. Some motif variants had previously been reported in the synovial fluid and blood of reactive arthritis patients, which suggests shared mechanisms of disease initiation. The disease-linked clones were reported to be significantly enriched in matched synovial fluid samples from ankylosing spondylitis patients.

The CDR3 holds 16 amino acids from the cysteine to the phenylalanine. Of the read, only the CDR3 DNA is kept; its 48 bases are in frame from base 1. Trimming at the junction amounts to 6 bases on V and 4 bases on J, and the germline ends lie 18 bases apart. TCRdb records Illumina HiSeq 2500 as the sequencer. Quantitative 5'-RACE with molecular barcodes was used to prepare TCR beta libraries. Per the authors' processing: Disease-linked TCR variants were identified with a new computational method built on a probabilistic model of VDJ rearrangement. TCRdb applied fastp at Q25 and MiXCR to the public reads, then kept only in-frame beta chains. Rows matching on CDR3 protein sequence are summarized as one entry with the most common DNA and genes. For this entry, the V and J calls and clone size follow TCRdb and not the study's own pipeline. A total of about 250,000 distinct CDR3 sequences appear in this sample, roughly a tenth of them only once. Jointly, the top ten make up 2.6% of the sample.

Ten or more counts support this clonotype. The antigen this receptor binds is unknown. Base quality data are lacking; no much larger clone is found one base away. Sequences were obtained from blood, either unsorted or a sorted T cell fraction (not recorded which). The V gene is TRBV12-3 or TRBV12-4 and the J gene is TRBJ2-2, with the D call perhaps TRBD1 or TRBD2, as 5 bases match in each case. The sequence was collected from a male donor with ankylosing spondylitis or in good health (not recorded which). The CDR3 region: CASSHPTGDRTGELFF. The nucleotides read TGTGCCAGCAGCCATCCTACCGGGGACCGCACCGGGGAGCTGTTTTTT.